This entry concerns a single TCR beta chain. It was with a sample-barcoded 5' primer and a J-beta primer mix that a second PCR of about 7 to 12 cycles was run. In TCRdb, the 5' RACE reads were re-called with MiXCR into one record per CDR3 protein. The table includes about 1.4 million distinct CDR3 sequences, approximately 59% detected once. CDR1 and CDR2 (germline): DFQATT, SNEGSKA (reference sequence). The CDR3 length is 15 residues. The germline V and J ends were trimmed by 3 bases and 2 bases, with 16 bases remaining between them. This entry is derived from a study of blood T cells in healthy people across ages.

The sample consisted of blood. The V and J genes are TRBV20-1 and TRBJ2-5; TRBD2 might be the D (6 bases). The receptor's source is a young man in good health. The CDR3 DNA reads TGCAGTGCTAGCAACCCGGGACTGGAACAAGAGACCCAGTACTTC. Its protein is CSASNPGLEQETQYF.